A selection of T cell receptor beta chains follows, all from one sample in a study of blood T cell repertoires in COVID-19. The repertoire was sequenced with immunoSEQ multiplex PCR; TCRdb's copy has only in-frame clones and lacks some. The table has more than 120,000 clones, more than 75% seen once. Sequencing used peripheral blood. The receptors stem from a human donor in a cohort sampled during active COVID-19. CDR3s leave out the opening cysteine and the closing phenylalanine or tryptophan. D genes are given only for firm matches.

V	J	length	D	CDR3
TRBV4-2	TRBJ2-3	13	NA	ASRGDPASTDTQY
TRBV5-4	TRBJ1-2	12	NA	ASSPGGGKQGYT
TRBV18	TRBJ2-7	13	TRBD2	ASSPLAVKDYEQY
TRBV18	TRBJ2-1	12	NA	ASSPRRDQGEQF
TRBV19	TRBJ2-4	15	NA	ARTLGEDFQAKNIQY
TRBV20-1	TRBJ1-5	10	NA	SASRSDQPQH
TRBV6-4	TRBJ1-3	18	NA	ASSDPSSPNRDSSGNTIY
TRBV6-5	TRBJ1-2	12	NA	ASRPSQTNYGYT
TRBV4-1	TRBJ2-3	14	TRBD1	ASSQVRDRGRGTQY
TRBV2	TRBJ2-4	15	NA	ASSPGAGPALGNIQY
TRBV5-6	TRBJ2-2	13	TRBD1	ASSSYQQGAGELF
TRBV4-1	TRBJ1-3	14	NA	ASSQYTAFSGNTIY
TRBV7-7	TRBJ1-5	13	NA	ASSKTEYSNQPQH
TRBV6-5	TRBJ2-5	13	NA	ASSNPATGQETQY
TRBV18	TRBJ2-3	15	TRBD2	ASSPSLILAGPDTQY
TRBV21-1	TRBJ2-1	15	NA	ASSKEGVLVMGNEQF
TRBV9	TRBJ2-2	13	NA	ASSVAAVNTGELF
TRBV15	TRBJ1-5	13	NA	ATSRDLGAGQPQH
TRBV3-1/TRBV3-2	TRBJ2-3	11	NA	ASSPDSMDTQY
TRBV6-6	TRBJ2-2	13	TRBD2	ASSPLAGDTGELF
TRBV6-6	TRBJ2-1	14	TRBD2	ASSVDTGTSGNEQF
TRBV12-3/TRBV12-4	TRBJ1-4	9	NA	ASNSNEKLF
TRBV7-8	TRBJ2-1	11	NA	ASSSQTGRITF
TRBV2	TRBJ1-1	10	TRBD1	ASRELTGRAF
TRBV18	TRBJ2-5	14	TRBD1	ASSPTGTGSPETQY
TRBV28	TRBJ1-5	16	TRBD1	ASRRIQFRQGGNQPQH
TRBV7-2	TRBJ2-3	12	NA	ASSLYESTDTQY
TRBV5-6	TRBJ2-1	14	TRBD1	ASSLGWTGGENEQF
TRBV11-1	TRBJ2-3	14	TRBD1	ASSLSHRTGADTQY
TRBV19	TRBJ1-2	12	TRBD1	ASSAQGGTYGYT
TRBV2	TRBJ2-5	13	TRBD2	ASIVGAGGRETQY
TRBV29-1	TRBJ2-3	11	NA	SVWERSTDTQY
TRBV28	TRBJ1-2	14	NA	ASSFARLHLNYGYT
TRBV7-2	TRBJ2-4	13	NA	ASSIERLAGGIQY
TRBV6-1	TRBJ1-2	12	NA	ASSEGHGQYGYT
TRBV7-2	TRBJ2-3	12	NA	ASSLIASRDTQY
TRBV12-3/TRBV12-4	TRBJ2-7	10	TRBD1	ASGTGPYEQY
TRBV2	TRBJ1-2	11	NA	ASSGEASYGYT
TRBV7-2	TRBJ2-5	13	NA	ASSLGLGREETQY
TRBV5-1	TRBJ1-2	13	NA	ASSDTTPAAYGYT
TRBV7-9	TRBJ1-3	13	NA	ASSSWGSGGNTIY
TRBV4-1	TRBJ1-1	13	NA	ASSPRGPMNTEAF
TRBV19	TRBJ1-5	11	NA	ASSITGEQPQH
TRBV19	TRBJ1-1	13	NA	ASTSRDNLNTEAF
TRBV14	TRBJ2-3	16	NA	ASSPRGGVEWSTDTQY
TRBV29-1	TRBJ2-1	14	NA	SVAGTAKSSYNEQF
TRBV5-1	TRBJ1-3	11	NA	ASSGGSGNTIY
TRBV9	TRBJ1-6	13	NA	ASSDQGLGNSPLH
TRBV4-1	TRBJ2-1	18	TRBD2	ASSQDRGLAGRGSYNEQF
TRBV12-3/TRBV12-4	TRBJ2-3	9	NA	ASSLGGPQY
TRBV9	TRBJ2-3	13	TRBD2	ASSVGAGSTDTQY
TRBV9	TRBJ2-3	11	TRBD1	ASGGTGPDTQY
TRBV19	TRBJ1-5	13	NA	ASSTGPPAGQPQH
TRBV5-1	TRBJ2-3	14	NA	ASSLMLAETTDTQY
TRBV5-1	TRBJ2-3	14	NA	ASKGWSTGGTDTQY